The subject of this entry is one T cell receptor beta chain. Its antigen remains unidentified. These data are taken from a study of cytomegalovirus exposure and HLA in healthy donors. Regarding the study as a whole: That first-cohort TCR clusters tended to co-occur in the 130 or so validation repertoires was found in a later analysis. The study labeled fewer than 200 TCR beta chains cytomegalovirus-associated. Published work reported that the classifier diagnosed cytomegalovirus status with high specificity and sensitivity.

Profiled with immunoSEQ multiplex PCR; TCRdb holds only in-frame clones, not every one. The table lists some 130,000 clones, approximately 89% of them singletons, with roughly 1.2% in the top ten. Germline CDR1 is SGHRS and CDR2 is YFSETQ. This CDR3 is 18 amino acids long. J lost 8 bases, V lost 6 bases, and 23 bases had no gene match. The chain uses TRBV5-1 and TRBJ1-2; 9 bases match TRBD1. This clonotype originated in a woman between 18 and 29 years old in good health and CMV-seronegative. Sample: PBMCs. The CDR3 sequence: CASKLGVRDRDRVVGYTF. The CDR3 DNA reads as TGCGCCAGCAAGCTTGGTGTAAGGGACCGGGACAGGGTTGTCGGCTACACCTTC.